A single sample gave rise to the 15 T cell receptor beta chains below, sequenced in a study of CD8 T cells in ankylosing spondylitis (dated 2017 in TCRdb). Preparation of the library involved 5' RACE. Sequenced on an Illumina HiSeq 2500. TCRdb ran its own pipeline on the public reads, namely fastp trimming at Q25 and MiXCR clone calling, and kept in-frame beta chains. Rows merge per CDR3 protein into single entries with the most common DNA and genes. For this sample there are more than 650,000 distinct CDR3 sequences; approximately 10% appear just once. About 0.49% of the sample goes to the ten largest clones. Results the study describes overall, beyond this receptor: Blood from ankylosing spondylitis patients appeared to be characterized by a TCR beta motif made up of about 8 highly homologous amino acid variants.

These TCRs' antigens remain unknown. The source material was blood, either unsorted or a sorted T cell fraction (not recorded which). The source is a male donor with ankylosing spondylitis.

This clonotype showed up just a few times. The J gene is TRBJ1-1, the V gene TRBV6-1, with TRBD1 as a possible D gene (5 bases). V gave up 5 bases and J gave up 10 bases, with 14 bases separating them. The germline gives CDR1 MNHNS, CDR2 SASEGT. This CDR3 spans 12 amino acids. The CDR3 reads CASSPRTISAFF. The DNA for the CDR3 is TGTGCCAGCAGTCCGCGGACAATTTCAGCTTTCTTT.

The J gene is TRBJ1-2, the V gene TRBV19; 7 nucleotides line up with TRBD1. Trimming took 2 bases from V and 0 from J; bases not matched to a gene: 12. This CDR3 is 18 amino acids long. Germline V gene sequence: CDR1 LNHDA, CDR2 SQIVND (reference sequence). CDR3 DNA sequence: TGTGCCAGTAGTATAAGGGGCTCAGACAGGGCTCCTAACTATGGCTACACCTTC. It specifies CASSIRGSDRAPNYGYTF.

This clonotype was observed at least ten times. This sequence joins TRBV7-2 and TRBJ2-3, with D perhaps being TRBD1 or TRBD2 (6 bases each). The V end lost 5 bases, the J end lost 0 bases, and 18 bases lay between the germline ends. Germline V gives CDR1 SGHTA, CDR2 FQGNSA. This CDR3 contains 17 residues. The CDR3 DNA is TGTGCCAGCAGCCCTCAGGTGGGGGGCGCAAGCACAGATACGCAGTATTTT. Residues: CASSPQVGGASTDTQYF.

The gene calls are TRBV28 and TRBJ1-2; unclear D gene. The CDR3 has 11 residues. Between the trimmed V and J ends, which lost 6 bases and 2 bases, there was a span of 4 bases. Germline values: CDR1 MDHEN, CDR2 SYDVKM. The chain's CDR3 is CASRTNYGYTF. Written as DNA, the CDR3 is TGTGCCAGCAGGACCAACTATGGCTACACCTTC.

This clonotype was picked up a small number of times. The J gene is TRBJ2-1, the V gene TRBV7-2; TRBD2 matches 9 bases. The CDR3 spans 13 residues. Trimming took 10 bases from V and 4 from J; bases not matched to a gene: 5. Germline values: CDR1 SGHTA, CDR2 FQGNSA. The CDR3, as DNA: TGTGCCACCCGACTAGCGGCGTACAATGAGCAGTTCTTC. It translates to CATRLAAYNEQFF. The full variable domain, in which reference TRBV7-2 and TRBJ2-1 provide the parts outside the CDR3, is GAGVSQSPSNKVTEKGKDVELRCDPISGHTALYWYRQSLGQGLEFLIYFQGNSAPDKSGLPSDRFSAERTGGSVSTLTIQRTQQEDSAVYLCATRLAAYNEQFFGPGTRLTVL.

This sequence joins TRBV20-1 and TRBJ2-7; D ambiguous. Per the germline V gene, CDR1 is DFQATT and CDR2 is SNEGSKA (reference sequence). V was cut by 0 bases and J by 4 bases, with 13 bases left in between. The CDR3 covers 14 residues. This CDR3 reads CSARDGVMGYEQYF. The CDR3 nucleotides are TGCAGTGCTAGAGACGGTGTAATGGGGTACGAGCAGTACTTC.

The gene calls are TRBV6-2 or TRBV6-3 and TRBJ1-5; the D gene is possibly TRBD1 (5 bases). This CDR3 comprises 14 residues. From germline, CDR1 is MNHEY and CDR2 SVGEGT. The V and J ends lost 0 bases and 7 bases respectively, with 10 bases between them. CDR3 coding DNA: TGTGCCAGCAGTTACTCAGGGGTATCGCAGCCCCAGCATTTT. This sequence encodes CASSYSGVSQPQHF.

This clonotype was seen only a few times. Compared with germline, one end of the junction differs, possibly owing to a read error. This chain joins TRBV20-1 and TRBJ2-3, with TRBD2 matching 12 bases. The CDR3 is made up of 10 amino acids. CDR1 and CDR2 from the germline V gene are DFQATT and SNEGSKA (reference sequence). The CDR3 bases are TGCAGTGCTAGATCTAGCGGGAGGGCTTTT. It encodes CSARSSGRAF.

With regard to this clonotype: One end of the junction is discordant with germline, which a read error may explain. V gene TRBV7-6 combines with J gene TRBJ2-7, with 8 nucleotides matching TRBD2. This CDR3 spans 15 amino acids. Germline values: CDR1 SGHVS, CDR2 FNYEAQ. CDR3 DNA: TGTGCCAGCAGCTTAGCGACTAGCGACCCGTCCGCCTATAACTTC. It specifies CASSLATSDPSAYNF.

This chain's CDR3 is CASRPGVAGYNEQFF. The CDR3 DNA reads TGTGCCAGCAGACCCGGGGTAGCGGGGTACAATGAGCAGTTCTTC. The rearrangement joins TRBV6-1 to TRBJ2-1, with TRBD2 identical over 8 bases. The CDR3 runs to 15 residues. V trimming: 6 bases; J trimming: 4 bases; junction bases outside the gene matches: 8. Germline lookup yields CDR1 MNHNS and CDR2 SASEGT.

The chain uses TRBV15 and TRBJ2-7; TRBD2 aligns across 11 bases. In germline, CDR1 is LNHNV, CDR2 YYDKDF (reference sequence). The CDR3 totals 15 residues. J was trimmed by 2 bases and V by 3 bases; bases with no gene match: 3. In DNA, the CDR3 is TGTGCCACCAGCAGGGGACTAGCGGCGACCTACGAGCAGTACTTC. Its translation: CATSRGLAATYEQYF.

The sample holds many counts of this clonotype. The chain carries TRBV7-9 and TRBJ1-1; the D gene is possibly TRBD1 (6 bases). From germline, CDR1 is SEHNR and CDR2 FQNEAQ (reference sequence). The CDR3 spans 16 residues. V lost 10 bases to trimming and J lost 0 bases, with 21 bases between them. The CDR3 here is CATPDSRRGMNTEAFF. CDR3 nucleotides: TGTGCCACCCCGGACAGCCGAAGAGGCATGAACACTGAAGCTTTCTTT. Variable domain in full (rest from reference TRBV7-9 and TRBJ1-1): DTGVSQNPRHKITKRGQNVTFRCDPISEHNRLYWYRQTLGQGPEFLTYFQNEAQLEKSRLLSDRFSAERPKGSFSTLEIQRTEQGDSAMYLCATPDSRRGMNTEAFFGQGTRLTVV.

This clonotype appeared a few times. The chain recombines TRBV20-1 with TRBJ2-3; 14 bases match TRBD2. The CDR3 totals 14 residues. V lost 5 bases and J lost 6; bases outside the gene matches: 4. Germline V lookup: CDR1 DFQATT, CDR2 SNEGSKA (reference sequence). The CDR3 region has the DNA TGCAGTGCTGCCGGGACTAGCGGGGGTGATACGCAGTATTTT. Translated: CSAAGTSGGDTQYF.

V and J are TRBV7-2 and TRBJ1-4, with 8 nucleotides matching TRBD1. V trimming: 6 bases; J trimming: 8 bases; junction bases outside the gene matches: 11. CDR1 SGHTA and CDR2 FQGNSA come from the germline V gene. The CDR3 consists of 15 residues. CDR3 in DNA: TGTGCCAGCAGACTGACAGGGGCCCGTGGGGAAAAACTGTTTTTT. This sequence encodes CASRLTGARGEKLFF.

The sample holds a few counts of this clonotype. The gene calls are TRBV7-2 and TRBJ2-1, with 8 positions matching TRBD2. J gave up 1 base and V 2 bases, and 4 bases lay outside the gene matches. This CDR3 spans 16 amino acids. Germline assignment: CDR1 SGHTA and CDR2 FQGNSA. In nucleotides, the CDR3 is TGTGCCAGCAGCTTAAGCGGGAGAGGTTCCTACAATGAGCAGTTCTTC. It specifies CASSLSGRGSYNEQFF.